The 20 T cell receptor beta chains below were found in one sample sequenced in a study of T-cell reconstitution after alpha-beta-depleted transplantation in children. Unique molecular identifiers were incorporated during preparation of the TCRbeta library. TCRdb independently ran MiXCR on the PCR reads; one entry per CDR3 protein. Among approximately 45,000 distinct CDR3 sequences listed, about 50% were seen once. The specimen was peripheral blood, collected before TCRalphabeta/CD19-depleted stem cell transplant. The receptors were sampled from a boy younger than two with SCID, due to receive a stem cell transplant.

In the case of this clonotype: Here the CDR3 omits its conserved ending phenylalanine or tryptophan, so a read error is the likely source. The chain employs TRBV7-2 and TRBJ2-7; TRBD1 or TRBD2 may be the D gene (7 bases each). The length of the CDR3 is 15 residues. Trimming shortened V by 1 base and J by 3 bases, and 13 bases separated the two germline ends. Per the germline V gene, CDR1 is SGHTA and CDR2 is FQGNSA. The CDR3 sequence is CASSLVAGGGYEQYL. CDR3 DNA: TGTGCCAGCAGCTTAGTGGCAGGGGGGGGCTACGAGCAGTACCTC.

This chain links TRBV4-3 with TRBJ1-1; D possibly corresponds to TRBD1 (6 bases). Trimming cost V 4 bases and J 5 bases, with 17 bases left between them. Germline V gene sequence: CDR1 LGHNA, CDR2 YSLEER. The CDR3 spans 15 residues. The CDR3 here is CASSPVRGQGTEAFF. For the CDR3, the DNA is TGCGCCAGCAGCCCTGTTAGGGGACAAGGGACTGAAGCTTTCTTT.

This clonotype was seen a few times. The V call is TRBV4-3, the J call TRBJ2-5; a possible D gene is TRBD2 (7 bases). V lost 4 bases and J lost 7, with 22 bases in between. Looked up from germline, CDR1 is LGHNA and CDR2 is YSLEER. CDR3 length equals 16 residues. For the CDR3, the DNA is TGCGCCAGCAGCCCTAACCCCAGGGGAGGGGCTGCGACCCAGTACTTC. Translation: CASSPNPRGGAATQYF.

V gene TRBV13 combines with J gene TRBJ2-1; TRBD2 is a possible D gene (7 bases). The V end lost 8 bases, the J end lost 7 bases, and 21 bases lay between the germline ends. Germline V lookup: CDR1 PRHDT, CDR2 FYEKMQ (reference sequence). This CDR3 comprises 15 residues. CDR3 residues: CASSYWGGAENEQFF. The CDR3 DNA follows: TGTGCCAGCTCCTACTGGGGGGGGGCAGAGAATGAGCAGTTCTTC.

This clonotype was counted a single time. The rearrangement joins TRBV20-1 to TRBJ2-3, with 12 bases lining up with TRBD1. Germline CDR1 is DFQATT and CDR2 is SNEGSKA (reference sequence). This CDR3 comprises 14 residues. V lost 6 bases to trimming and J lost 3 bases; unmatched junction nucleotides: 4. CDR3 sequence: CSAWDRGLTDTQYF. CDR3 coding DNA: TGCAGTGCCTGGGACAGGGGGCTGACAGATACGCAGTATTTT.

The chain couples TRBV12-3 or TRBV12-4 to TRBJ2-2; no clear D gene. This CDR3 has 11 amino acids. V lost 6 bases, J lost 6 bases, and 5 bases lay in between. The CDR3 nucleotides read TGTGCCAGCAGCCAACCCGGGGAGCTGTTTTTT. Its translation: CASSQPGELFF.

This clonotype was found a few times. CDR3 protein: CASSPRDGGYGYTF. CDR3 nucleotides: TGTGCCAGCAGCCCCAGAGACGGGGGCTATGGCTACACCTTC. The rearrangement links TRBV7-6 to TRBJ1-2; D might be TRBD1 (5 bases). The V end was cut by 5 bases, the J end by 4 bases, with 14 bases between. Germline CDR1 reads SGHVS; CDR2 reads FNYEAQ. There are 14 residues in the CDR3.

The chain uses TRBV5-5 and TRBJ2-7, with unresolved D. The germline V gene has CDR1 SGHKS and CDR2 YYEKEE (reference sequence). CDR3 size: 15 residues. V was clipped by 4 bases and J by 1 base, with 15 bases between them. CDR3 region: CASSGVSGLSYEQYF. The CDR3 region has the DNA TGTGCCAGCAGCGGCGTTTCCGGGTTATCCTACGAGCAGTACTTC.

This chain links TRBV7-9 with TRBJ2-3, with D hard to call. Germline-derived CDR1 and CDR2 are SEHNR and FQNEAQ (reference sequence). V dropped 10 bases and J dropped 6 bases, with 11 bases sitting between them. CDR3 length equals 11 residues. The CDR3 DNA is TGTGCCACCCATCGACGGGATACGCAGTATTTT. This gives the protein CATHRRDTQYF.

The CDR3 region is CSARDGSSPRDEKLFF. Written as DNA, the CDR3 is TGCAGTGCTAGAGACGGCAGCTCCCCAAGGGATGAAAAACTGTTTTTT. V usage is TRBV20-1 and J usage is TRBJ1-4; D not certain. V was trimmed by 0 bases and J by 6 bases, leaving 17 bases between them. Germline V gene data show CDR1 as DFQATT and CDR2 as SNEGSKA (reference sequence). This CDR3 has 16 amino acids.

This clonotype occurred a few times. V usage is TRBV7-9 and J usage is TRBJ2-7, with D possibly being TRBD1 (6 bases). From germline, CDR1 is SEHNR and CDR2 FQNEAQ (reference sequence). The V end was cut by 5 bases, the J end by 1 base, with 15 bases between. There are 15 residues in the CDR3. The CDR3 DNA reads TGTGCCAGCAGCCACGACAGGTGGGCATCCTACGAGCAGTACTTC. This gives the protein CASSHDRWASYEQYF.

This clonotype was recorded only once. V and J are TRBV25-1 and TRBJ2-7; 11 bases line up with TRBD2. Germline loops: CDR1 MGHDK, CDR2 SYGVNS. After removal of 1 base from V and 6 bases from J, the junction contained 8 bases not matched to a gene. The CDR3 totals 16 residues. The CDR3 DNA reads as TGTGCCAGCAGTGAATTAGCGGGGGGGCGTTTAAGCGAGCAGTACTTC. Protein sequence: CASSELAGGRLSEQYF.

The chain carries TRBV2 and TRBJ2-5; the match to TRBD1 covers 10 bases. The CDR3 has 14 residues. Germline CDR1 and CDR2: SNHLY and FYNNEI. V was pared by 5 bases and J by 2 bases, with 2 bases of the junction left unmatched. CDR3 in amino acids: CASSLDRGQETQYF. CDR3 DNA: TGTGCCAGCAGTCTGGACAGGGGGCAAGAGACCCAGTACTTC.

This clonotype was detected only once. The CDR3 protein is CASKPYSRGQGEDTGELFF. CDR3 nucleotide sequence: TGTGCCAGCAAACCCTACTCCCGAGGACAGGGGGAGGACACCGGGGAGCTGTTTTTT. The chain combines TRBV6-1 with TRBJ2-2, with TRBD1 matching over 10 bases. Germline V gives CDR1 MNHNS, CDR2 SASEGT. After removal of 7 bases from V and 3 bases from J, the junction contained 17 bases not matched to a gene. The CDR3 is 19 residues long.

Only a few counts were recorded for this clonotype. V is TRBV27 and J is TRBJ1-2; TRBD1 aligns across 7 bases. The CDR3 length is 13 residues. CDR1 MNHEY and CDR2 SMNVEV come from the germline V gene (reference sequence). After removal of 6 bases from V and 5 bases from J, the junction contained 6 bases not matched to a gene. CDR3 nucleotide sequence: TGTGCCAGCAGCTTACAGGGGAGGTATGGCTACACCTTC. It codes for CASSLQGRYGYTF.

The rearrangement joins TRBV6-5 to TRBJ2-1, with 9 bases that match TRBD1. CDR3 size: 16 residues. Germline V CDR1 and CDR2: MNHEY, SVGAGI. The trim removed 0 bases at V and 5 bases at J, leaving 5 bases unmatched. The CDR3 reads CASSYSRWTGDNEQFF. For the CDR3, the DNA is TGTGCCAGCAGTTACTCGAGATGGACAGGGGACAATGAGCAGTTCTTC.

Note on this clonotype: A single base separates this from a much larger clone, so it may be a read error. The rearrangement links TRBV4-3 to TRBJ2-5; tentative D call: TRBD1 (6 bases). The length of the CDR3 is 15 residues. Germline lookup yields CDR1 LGHNA and CDR2 YSLEER. The CDR3 DNA is TGCTCCAGCAGCCAACTTCCAGGGGTGAGCGAGACCCAGTACTTC. This sequence encodes CSSSQLPGVSETQYF.

The chain is built from TRBV5-1 and TRBJ2-3, with D unclear. Germline V lookup: CDR1 SGHRS, CDR2 YFSETQ. The CDR3 loop spans 15 amino acids. V dropped 0 bases and J dropped 0 bases, with 8 bases sitting between them. For the CDR3, the DNA is TGCGCCAGCAGCTTGGGCAGGATTAGCACAGATACGCAGTATTTT. Its translation: CASSLGRISTDTQYF.

The J gene is TRBJ2-3, the V gene TRBV6-2 or TRBV6-3; possible D gene TRBD2, 6 bases. Per the germline V gene, CDR1 is MNHEY and CDR2 is SVGEGT. V dropped 3 bases and J dropped 2 bases, with 9 bases sitting between them. The CDR3 is made up of 14 amino acids. CDR3 residues: CASSYGGLTDTQYF. The CDR3 region has the DNA TGTGCCAGCAGTTATGGAGGGCTCACAGATACGCAGTATTTT.

V gene TRBV20-1 combines with J gene TRBJ1-1; a weak D match, TRBD1 (5 bases). The CDR3 totals 12 residues. CDR1 DFQATT and CDR2 SNEGSKA come from the germline V gene (reference sequence). The germline V and J ends were trimmed by 7 bases and 4 bases, with 13 bases remaining between them. The CDR3 DNA reads TGCAGTGTCCCGGGGGGATCCACTGAAGCTTTCTTT. The encoded protein is CSVPGGSTEAFF.